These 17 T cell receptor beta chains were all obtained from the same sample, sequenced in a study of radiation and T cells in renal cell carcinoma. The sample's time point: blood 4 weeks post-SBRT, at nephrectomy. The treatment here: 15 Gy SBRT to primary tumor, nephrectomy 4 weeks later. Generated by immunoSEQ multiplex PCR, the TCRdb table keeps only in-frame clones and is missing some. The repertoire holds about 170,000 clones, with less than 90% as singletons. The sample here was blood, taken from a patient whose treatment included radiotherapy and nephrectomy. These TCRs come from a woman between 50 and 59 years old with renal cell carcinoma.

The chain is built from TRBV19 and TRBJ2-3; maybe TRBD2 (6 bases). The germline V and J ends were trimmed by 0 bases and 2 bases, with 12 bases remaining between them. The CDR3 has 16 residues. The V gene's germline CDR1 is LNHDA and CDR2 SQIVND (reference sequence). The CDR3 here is CASSIERGVNTDTQYF. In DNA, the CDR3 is TGTGCCAGTAGTATAGAGCGCGGGGTGAACACAGATACGCAGTATTTT.

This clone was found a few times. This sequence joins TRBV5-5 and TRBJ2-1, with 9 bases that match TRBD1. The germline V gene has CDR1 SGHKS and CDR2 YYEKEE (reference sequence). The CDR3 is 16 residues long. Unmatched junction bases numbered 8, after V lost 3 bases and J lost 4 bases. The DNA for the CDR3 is TGTGCCAGCAGCTCGGACAGGGGATTTTTGTACAATGAGCAGTTCTTC. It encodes CASSSDRGFLYNEQFF.

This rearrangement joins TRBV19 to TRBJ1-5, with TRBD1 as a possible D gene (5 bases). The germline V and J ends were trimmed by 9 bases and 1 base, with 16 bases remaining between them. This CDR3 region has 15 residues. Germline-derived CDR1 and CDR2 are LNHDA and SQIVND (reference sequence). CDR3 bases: TGTGCCAGCCAGGACATCCTAAAGAGCAATCAGCCCCAGCATTTT. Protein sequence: CASQDILKSNQPQHF. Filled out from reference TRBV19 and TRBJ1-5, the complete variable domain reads DGGITQSPKYLFRKEGQNVTLSCEQNLNHDAMYWYRQDPGQGLRLIYYSQIVNDFQKGDIAEGYSVSREKKESFPLTVTSAQKNPTAFYLCASQDILKSNQPQHFGDGTRLSIL.

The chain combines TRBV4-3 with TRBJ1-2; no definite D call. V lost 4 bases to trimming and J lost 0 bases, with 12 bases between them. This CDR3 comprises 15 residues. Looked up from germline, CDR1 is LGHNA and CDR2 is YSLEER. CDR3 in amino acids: CASSPGFRTNYGYTF. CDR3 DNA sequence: TGCGCCAGCAGCCCTGGGTTCAGAACTAACTATGGCTACACCTTC.

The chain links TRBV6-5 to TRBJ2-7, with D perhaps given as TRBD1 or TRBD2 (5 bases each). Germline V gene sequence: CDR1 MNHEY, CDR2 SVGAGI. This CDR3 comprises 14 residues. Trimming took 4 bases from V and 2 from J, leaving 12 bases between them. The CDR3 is CASSSTGTTYEQYF. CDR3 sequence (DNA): TGTGCCAGCAGTTCTACCGGGACCACCTACGAGCAGTACTTC.

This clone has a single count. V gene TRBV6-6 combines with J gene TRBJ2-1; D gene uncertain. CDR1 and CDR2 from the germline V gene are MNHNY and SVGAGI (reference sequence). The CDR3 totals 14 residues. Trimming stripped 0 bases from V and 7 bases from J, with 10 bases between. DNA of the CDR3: TGTGCCAGCAGTTACTCGAAAGGATCGAATGAGCAGTTCTTC. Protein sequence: CASSYSKGSNEQFF.

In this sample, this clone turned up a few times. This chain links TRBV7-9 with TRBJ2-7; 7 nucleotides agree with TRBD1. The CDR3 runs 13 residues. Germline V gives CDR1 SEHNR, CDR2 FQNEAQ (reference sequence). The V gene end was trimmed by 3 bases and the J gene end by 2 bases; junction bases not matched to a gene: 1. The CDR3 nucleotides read TGTGCCAGCAGCTTCAGGGGGACCTACGAGCAGTACTTC. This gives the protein CASSFRGTYEQYF.

The CDR3 sequence is CASSLPISEKLFF. The CDR3 DNA reads TGTGCCAGCAGCTTACCAATCTCCGAAAAACTGTTTTTT. The chain has TRBV7-9 and TRBJ1-4, with D uncertain. Per the germline V gene, CDR1 is SEHNR and CDR2 is FQNEAQ (reference sequence). The germline V and J ends were trimmed by 2 bases and 8 bases, with 9 bases remaining between them. The CDR3 is made up of 13 amino acids.

CDR3 DNA sequence: TGTGCCAGCAGCTTTTCCGGGGGAATCGCCAAAAACATTCAGTACTTC. It codes for CASSFSGGIAKNIQYF. This chain connects TRBV5-7 to TRBJ2-4, with a tentative D call TRBD2 (6 bases). TRBV5-7 is an ORF, with its function uncertain. Deletions cut 2 bases from V and 1 base from J, with 13 bases between. The CDR3 is made up of 16 amino acids.

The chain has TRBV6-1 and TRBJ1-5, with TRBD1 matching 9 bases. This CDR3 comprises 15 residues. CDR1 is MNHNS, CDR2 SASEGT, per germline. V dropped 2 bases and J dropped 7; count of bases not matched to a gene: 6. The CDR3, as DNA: TGTGCCAGCAGTGAATATACAGGGGGCGAACAGCCCCAGCATTTT. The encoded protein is CASSEYTGGEQPQHF.

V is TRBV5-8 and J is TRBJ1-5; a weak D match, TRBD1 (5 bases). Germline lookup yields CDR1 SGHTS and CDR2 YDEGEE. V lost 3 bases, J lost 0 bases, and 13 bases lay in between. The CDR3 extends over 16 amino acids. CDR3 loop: CASSYGTVYSNQPQHF. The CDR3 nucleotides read TGTGCCAGCAGCTACGGGACGGTGTATAGCAATCAGCCCCAGCATTTT.

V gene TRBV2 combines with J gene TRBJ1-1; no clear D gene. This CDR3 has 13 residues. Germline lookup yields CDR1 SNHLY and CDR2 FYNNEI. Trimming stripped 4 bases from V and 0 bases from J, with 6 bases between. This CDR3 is CASSVTMNTEAFF. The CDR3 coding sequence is TGTGCCAGCAGTGTAACGATGAACACTGAAGCTTTCTTT.

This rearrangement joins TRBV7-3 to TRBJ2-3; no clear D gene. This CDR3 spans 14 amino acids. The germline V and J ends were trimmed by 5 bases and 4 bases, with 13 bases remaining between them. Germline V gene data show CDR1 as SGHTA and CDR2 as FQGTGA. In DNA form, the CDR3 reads TGTGCCAGCAGCCTGAACCCTCCCCCAGATACGCAGTATTTT. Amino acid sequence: CASSLNPPPDTQYF.

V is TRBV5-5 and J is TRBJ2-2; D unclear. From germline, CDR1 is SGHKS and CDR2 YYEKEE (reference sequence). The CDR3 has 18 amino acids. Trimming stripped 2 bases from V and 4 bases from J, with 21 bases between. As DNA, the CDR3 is TGTGCCAGCAGCTTTTTCCTCACACTGACGGTCTCCACCGGGGAGCTGTTTTTT. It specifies CASSFFLTLTVSTGELFF.

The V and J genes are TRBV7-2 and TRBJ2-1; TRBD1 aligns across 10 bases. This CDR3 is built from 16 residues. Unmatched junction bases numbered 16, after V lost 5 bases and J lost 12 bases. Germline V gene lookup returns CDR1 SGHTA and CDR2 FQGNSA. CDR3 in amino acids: CASSPRPGQGIVTQFF. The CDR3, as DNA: TGTGCCAGCAGCCCAAGACCGGGACAGGGGATCGTTACGCAGTTCTTC.

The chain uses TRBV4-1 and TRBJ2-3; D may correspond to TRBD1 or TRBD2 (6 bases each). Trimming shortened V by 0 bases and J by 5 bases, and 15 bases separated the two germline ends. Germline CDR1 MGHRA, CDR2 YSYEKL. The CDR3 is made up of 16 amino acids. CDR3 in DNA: TGCGCCAGCAGCCAAGACTGGGGGGCGCGGGTAGATACGCAGTATTTT. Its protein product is CASSQDWGARVDTQYF.

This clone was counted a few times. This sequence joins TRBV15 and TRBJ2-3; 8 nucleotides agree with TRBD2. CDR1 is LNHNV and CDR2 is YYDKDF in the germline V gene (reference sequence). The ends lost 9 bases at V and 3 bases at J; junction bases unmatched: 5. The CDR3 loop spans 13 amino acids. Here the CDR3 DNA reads TGTGCCACAACCCCGGGGGGGACAGATACGCAGTATTTT. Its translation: CATTPGGTDTQYF.